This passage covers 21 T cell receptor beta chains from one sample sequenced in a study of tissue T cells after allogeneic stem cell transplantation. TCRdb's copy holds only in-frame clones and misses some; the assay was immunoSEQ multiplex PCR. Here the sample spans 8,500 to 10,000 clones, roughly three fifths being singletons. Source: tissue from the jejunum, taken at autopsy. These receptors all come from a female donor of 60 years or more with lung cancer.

For the CDR3, the DNA is TGTGCCAGCAGCTTAAAAAGGACAGCCTACGAGCAGTACTTC. This encodes CASSLKRTAYEQYF. The genes are TRBV11-2 and TRBJ2-7; weak D call: TRBD1 (6 bases). Germline CDR1 SGHAT, CDR2 FQNNGV. Trimming took off 2 bases at V and 2 bases at J, with 10 bases between the two ends. This CDR3 has 14 residues.

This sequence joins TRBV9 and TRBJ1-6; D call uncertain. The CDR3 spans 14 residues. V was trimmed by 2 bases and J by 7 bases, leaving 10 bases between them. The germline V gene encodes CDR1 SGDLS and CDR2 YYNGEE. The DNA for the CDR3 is TGTGCCAGCAGCGTGAACAGTCTAAATTCACCCCTCCACTTT. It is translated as CASSVNSLNSPLHF.

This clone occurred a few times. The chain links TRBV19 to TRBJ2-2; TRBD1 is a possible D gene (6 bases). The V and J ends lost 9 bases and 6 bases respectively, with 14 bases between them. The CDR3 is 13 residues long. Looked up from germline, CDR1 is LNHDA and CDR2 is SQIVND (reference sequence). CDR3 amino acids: CASRWGPPGELFF. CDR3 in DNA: TGTGCCAGCCGGTGGGGGCCCCCCGGGGAGCTGTTTTTT.

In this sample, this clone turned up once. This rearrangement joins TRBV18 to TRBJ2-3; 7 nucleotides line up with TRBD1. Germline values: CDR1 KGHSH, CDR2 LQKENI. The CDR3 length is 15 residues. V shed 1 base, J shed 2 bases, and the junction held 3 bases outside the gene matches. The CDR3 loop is CASSPRQGYTDTQYF. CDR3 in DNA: TGTGCCAGCTCACCACGACAGGGTTACACAGATACGCAGTATTTT. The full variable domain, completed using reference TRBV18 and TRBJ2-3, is NAGVMQNPRHLVRRRGQEARLRCSPMKGHSHVYWYRQLPEEGLKFMVYLQKENIIDESGMPKERFSAEFPKEGPSILRIQQVVRGDSAAYFCASSPRQGYTDTQYFGPGTRLTVL.

CDR3 nucleotides: TGTGCCAGCAGCTTGGTGGGACAGGGTGCCCTCAACTATGGCTACACCTTC. Translating gives CASSLVGQGALNYGYTF. This sequence joins TRBV5-6 and TRBJ1-2, with TRBD1 matching 9 bases. The CDR3 is 17 residues long. V gave up 0 bases and J gave up 2 bases; unmatched junction bases: 8. The germline V gene encodes CDR1 SGHDT and CDR2 YYEEEE.

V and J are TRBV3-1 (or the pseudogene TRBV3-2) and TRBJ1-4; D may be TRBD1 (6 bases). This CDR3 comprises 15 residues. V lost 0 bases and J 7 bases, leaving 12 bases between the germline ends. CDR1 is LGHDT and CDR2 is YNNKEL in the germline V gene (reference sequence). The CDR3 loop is CASSQDPGAGEKLFF. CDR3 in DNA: TGTGCCAGCAGCCAAGACCCGGGGGCGGGTGAAAAACTGTTTTTT.

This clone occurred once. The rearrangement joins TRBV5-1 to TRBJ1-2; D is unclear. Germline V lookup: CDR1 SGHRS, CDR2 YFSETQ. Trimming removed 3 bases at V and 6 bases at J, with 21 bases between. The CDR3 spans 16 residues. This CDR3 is CASSSYSDLSSNGYTF. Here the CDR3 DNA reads TGCGCCAGCAGCTCCTACAGCGATCTGTCATCGAATGGCTACACCTTC.

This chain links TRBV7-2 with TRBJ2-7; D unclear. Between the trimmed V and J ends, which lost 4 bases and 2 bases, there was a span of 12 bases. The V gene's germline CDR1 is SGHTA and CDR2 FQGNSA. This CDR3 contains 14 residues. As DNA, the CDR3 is TGTGCCAGCAGCTCCCGGGCCTCTACCTACGAGCAGTACTTC. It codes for CASSSRASTYEQYF.

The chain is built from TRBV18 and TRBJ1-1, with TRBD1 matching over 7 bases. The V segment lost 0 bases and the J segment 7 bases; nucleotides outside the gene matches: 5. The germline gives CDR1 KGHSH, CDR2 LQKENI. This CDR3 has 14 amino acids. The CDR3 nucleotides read TGTGCCAGCTCACCACCACCGACAGGGCGTGAAGCTTTCTTT. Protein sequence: CASSPPPTGREAFF.

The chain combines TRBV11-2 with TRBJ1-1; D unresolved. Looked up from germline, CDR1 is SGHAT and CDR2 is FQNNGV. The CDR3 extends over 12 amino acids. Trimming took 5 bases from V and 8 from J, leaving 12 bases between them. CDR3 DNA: TGTGCCAGCAGCCCGCAGAGGCCCGAAGCTTTCTTT. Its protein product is CASSPQRPEAFF.

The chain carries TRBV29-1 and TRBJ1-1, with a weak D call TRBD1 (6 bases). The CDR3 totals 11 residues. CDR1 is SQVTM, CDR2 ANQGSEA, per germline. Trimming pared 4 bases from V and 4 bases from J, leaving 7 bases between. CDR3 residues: CSVGTATEAFF. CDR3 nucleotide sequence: TGCAGCGTTGGGACAGCCACTGAAGCTTTCTTT.

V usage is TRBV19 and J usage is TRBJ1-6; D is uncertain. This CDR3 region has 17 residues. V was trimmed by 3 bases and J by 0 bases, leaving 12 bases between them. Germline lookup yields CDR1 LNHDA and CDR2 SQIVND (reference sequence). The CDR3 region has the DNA TGTGCCAGTAGTATTGGCCAGATATTCTCCTATAATTCACCCCTCCACTTT. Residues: CASSIGQIFSYNSPLHF.

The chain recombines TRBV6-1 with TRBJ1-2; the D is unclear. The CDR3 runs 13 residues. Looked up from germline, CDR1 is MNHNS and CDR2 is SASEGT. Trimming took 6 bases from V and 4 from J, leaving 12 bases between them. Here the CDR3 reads CASSLMDGYGYTF. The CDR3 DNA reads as TGTGCCAGCAGCCTCATGGACGGCTATGGCTACACCTTC.

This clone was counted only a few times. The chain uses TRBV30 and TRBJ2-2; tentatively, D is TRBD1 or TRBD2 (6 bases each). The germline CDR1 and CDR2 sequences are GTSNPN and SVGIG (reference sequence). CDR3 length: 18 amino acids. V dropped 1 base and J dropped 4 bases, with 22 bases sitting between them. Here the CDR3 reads CAWSGPGAKTRGTGELFF. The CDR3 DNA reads TGTGCCTGGAGTGGACCGGGGGCAAAAACGCGTGGCACCGGGGAGCTGTTTTTT.

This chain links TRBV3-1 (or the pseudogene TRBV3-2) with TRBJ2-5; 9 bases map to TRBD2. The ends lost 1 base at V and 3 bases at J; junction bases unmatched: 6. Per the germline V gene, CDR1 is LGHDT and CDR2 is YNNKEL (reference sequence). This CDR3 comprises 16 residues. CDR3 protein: CASSQVRLAGKETQYF. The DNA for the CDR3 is TGTGCCAGCAGCCAAGTACGGCTAGCGGGAAAAGAGACCCAGTACTTC.

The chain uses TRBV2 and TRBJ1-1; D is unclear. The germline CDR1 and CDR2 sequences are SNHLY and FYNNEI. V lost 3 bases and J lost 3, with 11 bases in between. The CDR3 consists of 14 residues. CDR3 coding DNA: TGTGCCAGCAGTGAGCGGGGTTGGGACACTGAAGCTTTCTTT. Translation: CASSERGWDTEAFF.

The CDR3 sequence: CASSLVMGSQDEQFF. CDR3 sequence (DNA): TGTGCCAGCAGCTTAGTAATGGGGAGTCAAGATGAGCAGTTCTTC. This chain links TRBV7-9 with TRBJ2-1; a weak D match, TRBD2 (5 bases). CDR3 size: 15 residues. The V end lost 1 base, the J end lost 8 bases, and 15 bases lay between the germline ends. Germline V gene sequence: CDR1 SEHNR, CDR2 FQNEAQ (reference sequence).

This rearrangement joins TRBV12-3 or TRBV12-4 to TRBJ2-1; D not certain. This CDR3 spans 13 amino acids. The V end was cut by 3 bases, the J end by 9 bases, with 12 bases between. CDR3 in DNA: TGTGCCAGCAGTTTTACCGGTATGGGTGAGCAGTTCTTC. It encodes CASSFTGMGEQFF.

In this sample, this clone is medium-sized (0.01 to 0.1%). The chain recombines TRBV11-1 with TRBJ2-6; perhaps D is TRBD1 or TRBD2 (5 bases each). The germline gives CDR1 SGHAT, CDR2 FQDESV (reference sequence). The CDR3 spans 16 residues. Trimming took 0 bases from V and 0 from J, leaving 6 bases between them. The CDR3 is CASSLAGTSGANVLTF. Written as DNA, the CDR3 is TGTGCCAGCAGCTTAGCAGGGACCTCTGGGGCCAACGTCCTGACTTTC.

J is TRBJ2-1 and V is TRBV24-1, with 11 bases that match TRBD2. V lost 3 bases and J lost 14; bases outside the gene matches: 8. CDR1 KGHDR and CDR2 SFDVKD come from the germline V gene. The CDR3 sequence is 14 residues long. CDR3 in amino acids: CATSDPNSGRAKFF. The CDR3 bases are TGTGCCACCAGTGATCCTAATAGCGGGAGGGCCAAGTTCTTC.

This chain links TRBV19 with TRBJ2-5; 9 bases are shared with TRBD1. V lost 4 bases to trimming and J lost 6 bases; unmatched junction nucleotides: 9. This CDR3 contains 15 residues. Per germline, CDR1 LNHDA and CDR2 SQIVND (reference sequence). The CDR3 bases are TGTGCCAGTAGTAGCGGGACAGGGTCGACAAAGACCCAGTACTTC. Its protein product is CASSSGTGSTKTQYF. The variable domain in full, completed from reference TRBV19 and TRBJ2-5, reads DGGITQSPKYLFRKEGQNVTLSCEQNLNHDAMYWYRQDPGQGLRLIYYSQIVNDFQKGDIAEGYSVSREKKESFPLTVTSAQKNPTAFYLCASSSGTGSTKTQYFGPGTRLLVL.